The clone carrying this T cell receptor (beta chain) was detected a few times. The data derive from a study of blood T cells in healthy people across ages. Primers used in a second PCR of about 7 to 12 cycles were a sample-barcoded 5' primer and a J-beta primer mix. In TCRdb, the 5' RACE reads were re-called with MiXCR into one record per CDR3 protein. The data show 1.5 million or so distinct CDR3 sequences, with approximately 39% seen just once and less than 5% held by the top ten. Germline V gene lookup returns CDR1 DFQATT and CDR2 SNEGSKA (reference sequence). The trim removed 3 bases at V and 6 bases at J, leaving 6 bases unmatched. This CDR3 is 15 amino acids long.

Sequenced input: blood. The clonotype comes from a woman aged 18-29 years in good health. The gene calls are TRBV20-1 and TRBJ2-1, with 12 bases that match TRBD2. The CDR3 nucleotides are TGCAGTGCTAGTTCTAGCGGGAGGGCCAGCAATGAGCAGTTCTTC. Translated, it gives CSASSSGRASNEQFF.